The 17 T cell receptor beta chains listed next were all sequenced from one sample in a study of shared clonotypes between healthy human individuals. TCRdb's copy holds only in-frame clones and misses some; the assay was immunoSEQ multiplex PCR. This sample has approximately 840,000 clones; around 96% occur once, and the top ten carry around 0.21%. Naive CD8 cells, CD45RO-negative and positively selected for CCR7, excluded terminally differentiated effector memory CD45RA+ cells. The sequencing sample was made of naive CD8+ T cells sorted from blood. These receptor sequences come from a man in his thirties or forties in good health.

This chain joins TRBV6-4 and TRBJ1-5; 7 bases match TRBD1. V lost 1 base and J lost 1; bases outside the gene matches: 16. The length of the CDR3 is 20 residues. Germline V gene sequence: CDR1 MRHNA, CDR2 SNTAGT. As DNA, the CDR3 is TGTGCCAGCAGTGACTTCAGAGGACAGGTGATAAATCGAAGCAATCAGCCCCAGCATTTT. The encoded protein is CASSDFRGQVINRSNQPQHF.

The CDR3, as DNA: TGTGCCAGCAGCTTCGCCTTGGCGGCGGGCTACGAGCAGTACTTC. Its translation: CASSFALAAGYEQYF. This sequence joins TRBV11-2 and TRBJ2-7; tentatively, D is TRBD2 (5 bases). Germline lookup yields CDR1 SGHAT and CDR2 FQNNGV. The CDR3 spans 15 residues. Trimming stripped 3 bases from V and 3 bases from J, with 15 bases between. The whole variable domain, filled in from reference TRBV11-2 and TRBJ2-7, reads EAGVAQSPRYKIIEKRQSVAFWCNPISGHATLYWYQQILGQGPKLLIQFQNNGVVDDSQLPKDRFSAERLKGVDSTLKIQPAKLEDSAVYLCASSFALAAGYEQYFGPGTRLTVT.

Concerning this clone: Other DNA sequences from this sample encode an identical CDR3 as well. The chain links TRBV11-2 to TRBJ2-7; D is uncertain. V lost 3 bases to trimming and J lost 3 bases, with 6 bases between them. This CDR3 spans 12 amino acids. Per germline, CDR1 SGHAT and CDR2 FQNNGV. This CDR3 reads CASSFSSYEQYF. In nucleotides, the CDR3 is TGTGCCAGCAGCTTTTCCAGCTACGAGCAGTACTTC.

The chain employs TRBV13 and TRBJ2-7; D might be TRBD2 (5 bases). Germline V gives CDR1 PRHDT, CDR2 FYEKMQ (reference sequence). The CDR3 extends over 15 amino acids. Deletions cut 4 bases from V and 5 bases from J, with 18 bases between. The DNA of the CDR3 is TGTGCCAGCAGCTCCGCCCAGTCGGGGAGAGACGAGCAGTACTTC. It yields the protein CASSSAQSGRDEQYF. Based on the CDR3 plus reference TRBV13 and TRBJ2-7, the full variable domain is AAGVIQSPRHLIKEKRETATLKCYPIPRHDTVYWYQQGPGQDPQFLISFYEKMQSDKGSIPDRFSAQQFSDYHSELNMSSLELGDSALYFCASSSAQSGRDEQYFGPGTRLTVT.

The V call is TRBV7-8, the J call TRBJ1-2; D call uncertain. The CDR3 covers 15 residues. V lost 0 bases and J lost 3, with 11 bases in between. The germline V gene has CDR1 SGHVS and CDR2 FQNEAQ. Written as DNA, the CDR3 is TGTGCCAGCAGCTTAGCGCGAGAATCATACTATGGCTACACCTTC. This translates into CASSLARESYYGYTF. Filled out from reference TRBV7-8 and TRBJ1-2, the complete variable domain reads GAGVSQSPRYKVAKRGQDVALRCDPISGHVSLFWYQQALGQGPEFLTYFQNEAQLDKSGLPSDRFFAERPEGSVSTLKIQRTQQEDSAVYLCASSLARESYYGYTFGSGTRLTVV.

This chain uses TRBV11-2 with TRBJ2-3, with 10 bases that match TRBD2. The ends lost 0 bases at V and 4 bases at J; junction bases unmatched: 10. Germline lookup yields CDR1 SGHAT and CDR2 FQNNGV. This CDR3 spans 18 amino acids. The CDR3 nucleotides read TGTGCCAGCAGCTTAGATGCGCCTAGCGGGAGTAGTCCAGATACGCAGTATTTT. Amino acids: CASSLDAPSGSSPDTQYF.

V is TRBV30 and J is TRBJ2-2; no clear D gene. V gave up 6 bases and J gave up 4 bases, with 15 bases separating them. The V gene's germline CDR1 is GTSNPN and CDR2 SVGIG (reference sequence). There are 14 residues in the CDR3. CDR3 coding DNA: TGTGCCTGCTCCCGCGACCTGGGCACCGGGGAGCTGTTTTTT. Protein sequence: CACSRDLGTGELFF. Together with reference TRBV30 and TRBJ2-2, the CDR3 gives the full variable domain: SQTIHQWPATLVQPVGSPLSLECTVEGTSNPNLYWYRQAAGRGLQLLFYSVGIGQISSEVPQNLSASRPQDRQFILSSKKLLLSDSGFYLCACSRDLGTGELFFGEGSRLTVL.

The V and J genes are TRBV4-1 and TRBJ1-2; 7 bases align to TRBD1. After removal of 7 bases from V and 2 bases from J, the junction contained 13 bases not matched to a gene. The CDR3 runs to 16 residues. Germline CDR1 is MGHRA and CDR2 is YSYEKL. CDR3 coding DNA: TGCGCCAGCACCACAGGGGAACTACTTCCCAACTATGGCTACACCTTC. Translating it yields CASTTGELLPNYGYTF.

The chain joins TRBV27 to TRBJ2-7, with 7 positions matching TRBD2. This CDR3 is 17 amino acids long. Germline loops: CDR1 MNHEY, CDR2 SMNVEV (reference sequence). Trimming cost V 8 bases and J 1 base; bases outside gene matches: 17. CDR3 amino acids: CASVGLAASGGSYEQYF. CDR3 nucleotides: TGTGCCAGCGTCGGCCTTGCGGCTAGCGGAGGTTCCTACGAGCAGTACTTC.

This clone was recorded once. This chain joins TRBV7-6 and TRBJ2-3; D gene ambiguous. V gave up 2 bases and J gave up 0 bases, with 15 bases separating them. There are 17 residues in the CDR3. Germline lookup yields CDR1 SGHVS and CDR2 FNYEAQ. The CDR3 bases are TGTGCCAGCAGCTTACCTACCGGGCCAGAGAGCACAGATACGCAGTATTTT. Translating gives CASSLPTGPESTDTQYF.

The chain carries TRBV29-1 and TRBJ2-2; a possible D gene is TRBD1 (6 bases). The germline V and J ends were trimmed by 7 bases and 4 bases, with 28 bases remaining between them. The CDR3 runs 18 residues. Germline V gene lookup returns CDR1 SQVTM and CDR2 ANQGSEA. The DNA of the CDR3 is TGCAGCGGGAGTGGTTCGTCGACAGGCGGGTTCGGCACCGGGGAGCTGTTTTTT. This encodes CSGSGSSTGGFGTGELFF.

This chain connects TRBV25-1 to TRBJ2-1, with D unclear. Germline CDR1 is MGHDK and CDR2 is SYGVNS. This CDR3 contains 15 residues. Between the trimmed V and J ends, which lost 7 bases and 0 bases, there was a span of 13 bases. The CDR3: CASNDIRRSYNEQFF. CDR3 DNA: TGTGCCAGCAATGACATCCGGCGCTCCTACAATGAGCAGTTCTTC. Filled out from reference TRBV25-1 and TRBJ2-1, the complete variable domain reads EADIYQTPRYLVIGTGKKITLECSQTMGHDKMYWYQQDPGMELHLIHYSYGVNSTEKGDLSSESTVSRIRTEHFPLTLESARPSHTSQYLCASNDIRRSYNEQFFGPGTRLTVL.

J is TRBJ2-7 and V is TRBV11-2; D is unresolved. The ends were cut back, 5 bases at V and 0 bases at J, with 14 bases in the middle. This CDR3 has 15 residues. CDR1 SGHAT and CDR2 FQNNGV come from the germline V gene. CDR3 sequence reads: CASSIRQANSYEQYF. The CDR3 nucleotides read TGTGCCAGCAGCATAAGGCAGGCAAACTCCTACGAGCAGTACTTC.

The V call is TRBV7-9, the J call TRBJ2-4; no definite D call. The CDR3 extends over 14 amino acids. CDR1 and CDR2 from the germline V gene are SEHNR and FQNEAQ (reference sequence). With 8 bases removed from V and 0 bases from J, the gap between germline ends came to 11 bases. CDR3 sequence (DNA): TGTGCCAGCGGACGCGTACTAGCCAAAAACATTCAGTACTTC. It is translated as CASGRVLAKNIQYF. Variable domain in full (rest from reference TRBV7-9 and TRBJ2-4): DTGVSQNPRHKITKRGQNVTFRCDPISEHNRLYWYRQTLGQGPEFLTYFQNEAQLEKSRLLSDRFSAERPKGSFSTLEIQRTEQGDSAMYLCASGRVLAKNIQYFGAGTRLSVL.

In its sample, this clone was seen once. This chain connects TRBV2 to TRBJ2-7; 8 bases are shared with TRBD1. The CDR3 has 15 residues. Trimming cost V 6 bases and J 2 bases; bases outside gene matches: 9. CDR1 and CDR2 from the germline V gene are SNHLY and FYNNEI. The CDR3 is CASSGGRDRTYEQYF. The DNA for the CDR3 is TGTGCCAGCAGCGGGGGTCGGGACAGGACCTACGAGCAGTACTTC.

The rearrangement uses TRBV4-1 and TRBJ2-1; 12 bases match TRBD2. J gave up 5 bases and V 4 bases, and 3 bases lay outside the gene matches. The CDR3 totals 15 residues. Germline-derived CDR1 and CDR2 are MGHRA and YSYEKL. As DNA, the CDR3 is TGCGCCAGCAGCCGACTAGCGGGAGACAACAATGAGCAGTTCTTC. Encoded protein: CASSRLAGDNNEQFF.

The rearrangement uses TRBV9 and TRBJ2-1; D unresolved. The V gene lost 4 bases and the J gene lost 4 bases, with 9 bases spanning the gap. This CDR3 is 13 amino acids long. CDR1 is SGDLS, CDR2 YYNGEE, per germline. CDR3 amino acids: CASSYTVYNEQFF. Here the CDR3 DNA reads TGTGCCAGCAGCTATACGGTGTACAATGAGCAGTTCTTC.